These 3 T cell receptor beta chains came from one sample sequenced in a study of blood T cell repertoires in COVID-19. TCRdb's table, derived via immunoSEQ multiplex PCR, lists solely in-frame clones and lacks some. Counted here are about 62,000 clones, around 89% occurring once; the ten biggest clones make up 1% to 1.5%. Material: peripheral blood. These receptor sequences come from a woman between 55 and 75 years old with acute or convalescent COVID-19.

This rearrangement joins TRBV7-6 to TRBJ1-2, with 7 bases that match TRBD1. This CDR3 is built from 16 residues. With 5 bases clipped from V and 2 bases from J, the junction kept 11 bases outside the gene matches. The germline V gene has CDR1 SGHVS and CDR2 FNYEAQ. The CDR3 loop is CASSKEDWDSNYGYTF. The CDR3, as DNA: TGTGCCAGCAGCAAAGAGGATTGGGACAGCAACTATGGCTACACCTTC.

The chain joins TRBV30 to TRBJ1-2; D gene uncertain. CDR3 length equals 14 residues. Germline CDR1 and CDR2: GTSNPN and SVGIG (reference sequence). Trimming took off 5 bases at V and 7 bases at J, with 20 bases between the two ends. The CDR3 bases are TGTGCCTGGGTCAACGAGGGAGGGTTCCGTGGCTACACCTTC. Translated, it gives CAWVNEGGFRGYTF. The full variable domain, in which reference TRBV30 and TRBJ1-2 provide the parts outside the CDR3, is SQTIHQWPATLVQPVGSPLSLECTVEGTSNPNLYWYRQAAGRGLQLLFYSVGIGQISSEVPQNLSASRPQDRQFILSSKKLLLSDSGFYLCAWVNEGGFRGYTFGSGTRLTVV.

The V call is TRBV28, the J call TRBJ2-3; 9 positions match TRBD1. After removal of 8 bases from V and 2 bases from J, the junction contained 5 bases not matched to a gene. CDR1 is MDHEN, CDR2 SYDVKM, per germline. This CDR3 region has 14 residues. The CDR3 bases are TGTGCCAGCGAGCGGACAGGGGACACAGATACGCAGTATTTT. Protein product: CASERTGDTDTQYF.